This is a list of T cell receptor beta chains from one sample in a study of blood T cell repertoires in COVID-19. The repertoire was sequenced with immunoSEQ multiplex PCR; TCRdb's copy has only in-frame clones and lacks some. Here the sample spans tens of thousands of clones, about nine tenths being singletons. Sequencing was carried out using peripheral blood. All receptors derive from a woman between 45 and 60 years old with active or convalescent COVID-19. The CDR3 runs from the conserved cysteine through the conserved F or W. A D gene is named only where the DNA matches it firmly.

>TRBJ1-1|NA|TRBV24-1
TGTGCCACCAGTGACCCCTGGGCCTGGGAGGGGGGCGCAACAGAAGCTTTCTTT
CATSDPWAWEGGATEAFF
>TRBJ1-1|TRBD1|TRBV18
TGTGCCAGCGCAGGAATCGGACAGGGGGAGACTGAAGCTTTCTTT
CASAGIGQGETEAFF
>TRBJ2-1|TRBD2|TRBV19
TGTGCCAGTAGTACCGTTGATAGCGGGAGGGCCTACAATGAGCAGTTCTTC
CASSTVDSGRAYNEQFF
>TRBJ2-7|TRBD2|TRBV7-2
TGTGCCAGCAGCTTCTGGACGACCGCTAGCGGGAGTCGGTACGAGCAGTACTTC
CASSFWTTASGSRYEQYF
>TRBJ1-2|NA|TRBV2
TGTGCCAGCAGTGAAGATAGGTGGGAGGGCTACACCTTC
CASSEDRWEGYTF
>TRBJ1-2|TRBD1|TRBV19
TGTGCCAGTAGTATAGCACAGGGGGCGGAAGGCTACACCTTC
CASSIAQGAEGYTF
>TRBJ2-5|NA|TRBV5-1
TGCGCCAGCAGCTTGCTGGAGACCCAGTACTTC
CASSLLETQYF
>TRBJ1-1|TRBD1|TRBV5-1
TGCGCCAGCAGCTTGGAAGGGGGCATTGAAGCTTTCTTT
CASSLEGGIEAFF
>TRBJ2-3|NA|TRBV5-6
TGTGCCAGCGAGATAGCGGTAACGCGAAGGCAGTATTTT
CASEIAVTRRQYF
>TRBJ2-5|TRBD2|TRBV7-9
TGTGCCAGCAGCTTACCGAGGGTAGCGGGAGTGGAGGAGACCCAGTACTTC
CASSLPRVAGVEETQYF
>TRBJ1-6|NA|TRBV2
TGTGCCAGCAGTGAAACCAGGGCAAATTCACCCCTCCACTTT
CASSETRANSPLHF